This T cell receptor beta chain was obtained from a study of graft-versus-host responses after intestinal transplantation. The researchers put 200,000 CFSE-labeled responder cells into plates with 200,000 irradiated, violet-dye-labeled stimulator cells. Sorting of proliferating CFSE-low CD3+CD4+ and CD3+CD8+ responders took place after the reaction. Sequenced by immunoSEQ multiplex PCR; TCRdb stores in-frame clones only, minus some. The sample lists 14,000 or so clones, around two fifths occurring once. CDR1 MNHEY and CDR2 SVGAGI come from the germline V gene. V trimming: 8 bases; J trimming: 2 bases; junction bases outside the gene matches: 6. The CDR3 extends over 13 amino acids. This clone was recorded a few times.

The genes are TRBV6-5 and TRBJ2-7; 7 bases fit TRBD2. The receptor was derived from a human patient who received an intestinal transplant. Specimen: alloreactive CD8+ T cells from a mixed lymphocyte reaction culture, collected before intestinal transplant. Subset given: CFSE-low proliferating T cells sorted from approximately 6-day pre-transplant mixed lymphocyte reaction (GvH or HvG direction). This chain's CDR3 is CASGLAEPYEQYF. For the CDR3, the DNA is TGTGCCAGCGGCCTAGCGGAGCCCTACGAGCAGTACTTC.